A selection of T cell receptor beta chains follows, all from one sample in a study of T cell changes during pregnancy in multiple sclerosis. TCRdb's table, derived via immunoSEQ multiplex PCR, lists solely in-frame clones and lacks some. The sample holds around 100,000 clones, around nine tenths seen once. Here the sequenced sample was peripheral blood, taken in the third trimester of pregnancy. The source is a female donor with multiple sclerosis, enrolled in a pregnancy study. Each CDR3 is given with its conserved first and last residue. The D gene is left open where the match is weak. A clone size is listed for some rows: how often the clone was seen (once, few, many), or a class if it is expanded.

CDR3aa: CASSSRRNTGELFF
CDR3nt: TGTGCCAGCAGTTCCCGCAGAAACACCGGGGAGCTGTTTTTT
abundance: once
d_gene: .
j_gene: TRBJ2-2
v_gene: TRBV27

CDR3aa: CAWKQGTYEQYF
CDR3nt: TGTGCCTGGAAGCAGGGGACCTACGAGCAGTACTTC
abundance: .
d_gene: .
j_gene: TRBJ2-7
v_gene: TRBV30

CDR3aa: CASPSSGSPTGELFF
CDR3nt: TGTGCCAGCCCTTCTAGCGGGAGTCCCACCGGGGAGCTGTTTTTT
abundance: .
d_gene: TRBD2
j_gene: TRBJ2-2
v_gene: TRBV6-1

CDR3aa: CASSQIGQGAAGGYTF
CDR3nt: TGTGCCAGCAGCCAGATCGGACAGGGAGCGGCAGGGGGCTACACCTTC
abundance: .
d_gene: TRBD1
j_gene: TRBJ1-2
v_gene: TRBV5-5

CDR3aa: CASSSSGRRTDTQYF
CDR3nt: TGCGCCAGCAGCTCTAGCGGGAGACGCACAGATACGCAGTATTTT
abundance: .
d_gene: TRBD2
j_gene: TRBJ2-3
v_gene: TRBV5-1

CDR3aa: CSVEWTVEAFF
CDR3nt: TGCAGCGTCGAATGGACAGTGGAAGCTTTCTTT
abundance: .
d_gene: .
j_gene: TRBJ1-1
v_gene: TRBV29-1

CDR3aa: CASSLTGQNNEQFF
CDR3nt: TGTGCCAGCAGCTTAACGGGGCAGAACAATGAGCAGTTCTTC
abundance: .
d_gene: .
j_gene: TRBJ2-1
v_gene: TRBV7-3

CDR3aa: CASSIKDRFLDEQYF
CDR3nt: TGTGCCAGTAGTATAAAGGATCGGTTCCTAGACGAGCAGTACTTC
abundance: few
d_gene: .
j_gene: TRBJ2-7
v_gene: TRBV19

CDR3aa: CASSTNRGPGNTIYF
CDR3nt: TGTGCCAGTAGTACCAACAGGGGCCCTGGAAACACCATATATTTT
abundance: .
d_gene: TRBD1
j_gene: TRBJ1-3
v_gene: TRBV19

CDR3aa: CASSLPGGETQYF
CDR3nt: TGCGCCAGCAGCTTGCCAGGGGGCGAGACCCAGTACTTC
abundance: .
d_gene: TRBD1
j_gene: TRBJ2-5
v_gene: TRBV5-1

CDR3aa: CASSFGGVGQPQHF
CDR3nt: TGTGCCAGCAGTTTTGGAGGGGTAGGTCAGCCCCAGCATTTT
abundance: .
d_gene: .
j_gene: TRBJ1-5
v_gene: TRBV6-6

CDR3aa: CASTGNQPQHF
CDR3nt: TGCGCCAGTACAGGGAACCAGCCCCAGCATTTT
abundance: once
d_gene: .
j_gene: TRBJ1-5
v_gene: TRBV4-1

CDR3aa: CASSSPPGGEAFF
CDR3nt: TGTGCCAGCAGTTCTCCTCCCGGGGGAGAAGCTTTCTTT
abundance: .
d_gene: .
j_gene: TRBJ1-1
v_gene: TRBV6-5

CDR3aa: CAWKGGQYYGYTF
CDR3nt: TGTGCCTGGAAGGGGGGACAGTACTATGGCTACACCTTC
abundance: .
d_gene: TRBD1
j_gene: TRBJ1-2
v_gene: TRBV30

CDR3aa: CASSVGGSPYGYTF
CDR3nt: TGTGCCAGCAGCGTAGGCGGGAGCCCCTATGGCTACACCTTC
abundance: .
d_gene: .
j_gene: TRBJ1-2
v_gene: TRBV9

CDR3aa: CASSSYELGLLNTEAFF
CDR3nt: TGTGCCAGCAGCTCCTATGAACTGGGACTCTTAAACACTGAAGCTTTCTTT
abundance: once
d_gene: .
j_gene: TRBJ1-1
v_gene: TRBV7-9

CDR3aa: CASSLVGSKLYNEQFF
CDR3nt: TGCGCCAGCAGCTTGGTCGGGAGTAAGCTCTACAATGAGCAGTTCTTC
abundance: .
d_gene: .
j_gene: TRBJ2-1
v_gene: TRBV5-1

CDR3aa: CASSATSGNFNEQFF
CDR3nt: TGTGCCAGTAGTGCTACTAGCGGGAACTTCAATGAGCAGTTCTTC
abundance: .
d_gene: TRBD2
j_gene: TRBJ2-1
v_gene: TRBV19

CDR3aa: CASETSGETQYF
CDR3nt: TGTGCCAGCGAGACTAGCGGAGAGACCCAGTACTTC
abundance: .
d_gene: TRBD2
j_gene: TRBJ2-5
v_gene: TRBV28

CDR3aa: CASRPTGAPGEKLFF
CDR3nt: TGTGCCAGCAGACCCACAGGGGCCCCTGGTGAAAAACTGTTTTTT
abundance: .
d_gene: TRBD1
j_gene: TRBJ1-4
v_gene: TRBV7-9

CDR3aa: CASSYRPGQEERVTFF
CDR3nt: TGTGCCAGCAGTTACAGGCCGGGACAGGAGGAGCGTGTGACTTTCTTT
abundance: .
d_gene: TRBD1
j_gene: TRBJ1-1
v_gene: TRBV6-5

CDR3aa: CASSSGPGGARETQYF
CDR3nt: TGTGCCAGCAGTAGCGGCCCCGGGGGGGCCCGGGAGACCCAGTACTTC
abundance: .
d_gene: TRBD2
j_gene: TRBJ2-5
v_gene: TRBV28

CDR3aa: CASSGTGGRSTDTQYF
CDR3nt: TGTGCCAGCAGCGGAACGGGCGGGAGGAGCACAGATACGCAGTATTTT
abundance: .
d_gene: TRBD2
j_gene: TRBJ2-3
v_gene: TRBV7-9

CDR3aa: CASSGRGDNEKLFF
CDR3nt: TGTGCCAGCAGCGGGAGGGGTGACAATGAAAAACTGTTTTTT
abundance: .
d_gene: .
j_gene: TRBJ1-4
v_gene: TRBV9

CDR3aa: CASSQDSSSYEQYF
CDR3nt: TGTGCCAGCAGCCAGGACAGTAGCTCCTACGAGCAGTACTTC
abundance: .
d_gene: .
j_gene: TRBJ2-7
v_gene: TRBV7-3

CDR3aa: CAGPVGGSDGYTF
CDR3nt: TGTGCCGGCCCGGTGGGAGGCTCCGATGGCTACACCTTC
abundance: .
d_gene: .
j_gene: TRBJ1-2
v_gene: TRBV30

CDR3aa: CASSQDRGTTGELFF
CDR3nt: TGTGCCAGCAGCCAAGATAGGGGAACAACCGGGGAGCTGTTTTTT
abundance: few
d_gene: .
j_gene: TRBJ2-2
v_gene: TRBV4-2